Detailed here is one TCR beta chain. CDR1 is SGHTA, CDR2 FQGNSA, per germline. Unmatched junction bases numbered 4, after V lost 4 bases and J lost 7 bases. The CDR3 has 13 residues. Profiled with immunoSEQ multiplex PCR; TCRdb holds only in-frame clones, not every one. The sample has roughly 40,000 clones, 75% to 95% seen once. The sample is drawn from a study of T cell changes during pregnancy in multiple sclerosis. This chain joins TRBV7-2 and TRBJ2-7; 10 nucleotides line up with TRBD1. Here the sequenced sample was CD4+ T cells from peripheral blood mononuclear cells, taken in the third trimester of pregnancy. The sequence derives from a female donor with multiple sclerosis, enrolled in a pregnancy study. CDR3 nucleotides: TGTGCCAGCAGCTATGACAGGGGGCGTGAGCAGTACTTC. This translates into CASSYDRGREQYF. Full variable domain (rest looked up from reference TRBV7-2 and TRBJ2-7): GAGVSQSPSNKVTEKGKDVELRCDPISGHTALYWYRQSLGQGLEFLIYFQGNSAPDKSGLPSDRFSAERTGGSVSTLTIQRTQQEDSAVYLCASSYDRGREQYFGPGTRLTVT.